This T cell receptor (beta chain) derives from a study of shared clonotypes between healthy human individuals (dated by TCRdb to the early 2020s). Looking at the study overall: A couple of women and a few men aged 18 to 49 years were included in the cohort. The study deeply sequenced blood TCR repertoires of several healthy adults to estimate repertoire size and the extent of clonotype sharing between individuals. Between about 0.8 and 9 billion PBMCs per donor were obtained by leukapheresis. Different laboratories and diverse techniques were used to prepare libraries and sequence TCR repertoires, to increase sequencing depth and limit assay-specific biases. Per donor, three plates each were used for CD4 naive and CD4 memory, two for CD8 naive, and one for CD8 memory.

From the cysteine through the phenylalanine, the CDR3 covers 13 amino acids. The sequence is cut down to CDR3 DNA, 39 bases in frame from base 1. Looking up the germline V gene yields CDR1 SGHRS and CDR2 YFSETQ. Relative to germline, V is 3 bases shorter and J is 5 bases shorter, with 11 bases between their ends. Using the deep immunoSEQ assay, multiplex PCR amplified TCR CDR3 regions from genomic DNA. For each cell subset, the extracted genomic DNA was distributed evenly across all wells of several immunoSEQ 96-well plates, and each plate served as one replicate. Each replicate PCR for sorted subsets received around 200 ng genomic DNA, equal to some 32,000 T cell genomes. The purified libraries were quantified using a Qubit 3.0 fluorometer, sized with a Bioanalyzer 2100, and then quantified again using the KAPA Library Quantification kit. Every immunoSEQ 96-well plate was sequenced on a dedicated single-read 150-cycle Illumina NextSeq 550 flow cell. For the original study's pipeline: Because the immunoSEQ output held only junctional sequences and lacked quality scores, the filtering could not match the filtering applied to full-length reads. To assign V/J genes and CDR3, sequences were annotated using PyIR, a Python wrapper for IgBLAST v1.9, with IMGT germline references. Reads were removed for weak V/J assignments (E-value above 1e-6), missing CDR3, stop codons, out-of-frame junctions, or ambiguous translated residues. A V3J clonotype was defined by an identical inferred V gene, J gene, and CDR3 amino acid sequence. Percentage overlap between repertoires was calculated by dividing the number of shared unique clonotypes by the size of the smaller repertoire. Three approaches were used to assess repertoire richness: RTK rarefaction, the Chao1 estimator, and Recon v2.1 estimates of unobserved clonotypes. OLGA was used to compute generation probabilities for all TCRbeta clonotypes that the gDNA method yielded from a few donors. This immuneACCESS table, as held by TCRdb, lists in-frame sequences with V and J called but not all clones. Of the missing ones, under half trace to an unresolved V gene in checked studies; the others have no known cause. For V, J and clone size, that table is used; D and trimming come from the DNA. In this sample the table shows 600,000 to 750,000 clones, approximately 72% of which occur a single time. More than 1.5% of the sample rests with the top ten.

Concerning this clone itself: Its antigen is still unknown. No clone much larger than this one lies a single base away; base qualities are absent. This same CDR3 is encoded by further DNA sequences in the sample.

The donors were healthy, HIV-negative adults who had no recently reported acute infections or vaccinations. Every donor was a Caucasian adult residing in Nashville, Tennessee, USA. CD4+ T cells were enriched by magnetic negative selection; naive cells were then positively selected on CD45RA, and the negative fraction formed the memory subset. Blood was collected by leukapheresis, and PBMCs were isolated by Ficoll-Histopaque density gradient centrifugation and then cryopreserved in liquid nitrogen vapor phase. Purity and quantity of every magnetically sorted T cell population were checked by analytical flow cytometry. Genomic DNA was isolated from each sorted fraction and quantified by UV absorbance on a Nanodrop 2000c. Findings and caveats that apply to the study as a whole: Based on pairwise subsampling, the degree of clonotype sharing among donors was expected to be affected by sequencing depth. Clonotypes shared by all four sorted-subset donors showed higher generation probabilities than non-shared clonotypes. Only blood was sampled, and tissue TCR repertoires likely differ from those in blood. Naive subsets generally had larger estimated clonotype richness than memory subsets did. Even with the large sequencing depth, rarefaction of the sorted-subset datasets indicated that sequencing was incomplete. The small number of donors limited the genetic and exposure-history diversity represented. Approximately 5% of naive CD4, around 3.6% of naive CD8, roughly 2.4% of memory CD4, and over 0.35% of memory CD8 clonotypes were shared across a few donors.

This chain is built from TRBV5-1 and TRBJ2-5; the D call is tentative, TRBD1 or TRBD2, as each matches 6 bases. The sequence was obtained from a woman in her 30s in good health. Sequences were obtained from memory CD4+ T cells sorted from blood. Per the publication, the cell subset or site label means: CD45RA-negative fraction. The DNA is as follows: TGCGCCAGCAGCTCCGGGGGCGGGGAGACCCAGTACTTC. Translated, it reads CASSSGGGETQYF.